This T cell receptor (beta chain) is drawn from a study of control samples from healthy donors and cancer patients. Profiling relied on immunoSEQ multiplex PCR, and the TCRdb table lists in-frame clones only, not all of them. The table shows roughly 400,000 clones, with approximately 92% occurring only once. J lost 7 bases, V lost 2 bases, and 6 bases had no gene match. Germline V lookup: CDR1 SGHDT, CDR2 YYEEEE. The CDR3 has 14 amino acids. The rearrangement joins TRBV5-6 to TRBJ1-2; 9 positions match TRBD1. Source material: PBMCs. This receptor was identified in a man aged 35 to 55 with head and neck cancer. CDR3 in amino acids: CASSLEDRGFGYTF. The CDR3 nucleotides read TGTGCCAGCAGCTTAGAGGACAGGGGTTTTGGCTACACCTTC.